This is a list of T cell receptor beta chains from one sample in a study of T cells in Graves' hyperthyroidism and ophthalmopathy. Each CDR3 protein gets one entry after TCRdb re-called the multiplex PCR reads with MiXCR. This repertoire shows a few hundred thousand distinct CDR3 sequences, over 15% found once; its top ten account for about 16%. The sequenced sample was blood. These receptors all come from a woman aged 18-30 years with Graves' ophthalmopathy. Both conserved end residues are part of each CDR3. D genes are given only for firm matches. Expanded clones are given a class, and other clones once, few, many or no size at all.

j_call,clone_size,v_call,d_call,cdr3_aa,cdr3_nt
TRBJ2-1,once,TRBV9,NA,CASSVSGGLYNEQFF,TGTGCCAGCAGCGTATCAGGGGGACTCTACAATGAGCAGTTCTTC
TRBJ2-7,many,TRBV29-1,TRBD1,CSASGQGYEQYF,TGCAGCGCCTCCGGACAGGGCTACGAGCAGTACTTC
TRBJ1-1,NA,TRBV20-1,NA,CSVPNTEAFF,TGCAGTGTCCCGAACACTGAAGCTTTCTTT
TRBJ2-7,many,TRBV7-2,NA,CASSLALAETYEQYF,TGTGCCAGCAGCTTAGCGCTGGCGGAGACCTACGAGCAGTACTTC
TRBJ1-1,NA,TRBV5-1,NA,CASSTGPSEAFF,TGCGCCAGCAGTACCGGGCCCTCAGAAGCTTTCTTT
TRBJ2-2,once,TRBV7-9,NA,CASRPGAGAGELFF,TGTGCCAGCAGACCCGGGGCGGGCGCCGGGGAGCTGTTTTTT
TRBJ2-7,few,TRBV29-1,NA,CSVGASDPYEQYF,TGCAGCGTTGGAGCATCAGACCCCTACGAGCAGTACTTC
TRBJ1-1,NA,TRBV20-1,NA,CSARSGRHANTEAFF,TGCAGTGCTCGCTCCGGCCGACACGCGAACACTGAAGCTTTCTTT
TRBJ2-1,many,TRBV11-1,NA,CASSWFEGGNEQFF,TGTGCCAGCAGCTGGTTCGAGGGAGGCAATGAGCAGTTCTTC
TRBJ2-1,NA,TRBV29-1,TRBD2,CSAERTSGSVSHNEQFF,TGCAGCGCCGAAAGGACTAGCGGGAGCGTATCCCACAATGAGCAGTTCTTC
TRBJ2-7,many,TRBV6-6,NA,CASSYQLVGFDEQYF,TGTGCCAGCAGTTACCAGTTAGTAGGGTTTGACGAGCAGTACTTC
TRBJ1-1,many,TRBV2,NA,CASRGTFMNTEAFF,TGTGCCAGCAGGGGGACGTTCATGAACACTGAAGCTTTCTTT
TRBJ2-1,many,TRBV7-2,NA,CASTTWGYYNEQFF,TGTGCCAGCACCACGTGGGGCTACTACAATGAGCAGTTCTTC
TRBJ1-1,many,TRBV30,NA,CAWSWGGGTEAFF,TGTGCCTGGAGTTGGGGGGGAGGTACTGAAGCTTTCTTT
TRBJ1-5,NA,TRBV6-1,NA,CASSGGGVNQPQHF,TGTGCCAGTTCCGGTGGGGGCGTCAATCAGCCCCAGCATTTT
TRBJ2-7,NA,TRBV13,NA,CASNIGGQGYEQYF,TGTGCCAGCAACATAGGAGGGCAGGGTTACGAGCAGTACTTC
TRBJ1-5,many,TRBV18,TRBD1,CASSPGQGGRPQHF,TGTGCCAGCTCACCGGGACAGGGAGGTAGGCCCCAGCATTTT
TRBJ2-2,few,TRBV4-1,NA,CASSPLADLNTGELFF,TGCGCCAGCAGCCCCTTAGCGGACCTGAACACCGGGGAGCTGTTTTTT
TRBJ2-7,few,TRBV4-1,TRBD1,CASSLYPGTEGSYEQYF,TGCGCCAGCAGTCTTTATCCCGGGACAGAGGGGTCCTACGAGCAGTACTTC
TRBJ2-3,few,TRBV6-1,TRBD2,CATTGGGTDTQYF,TGTGCCACCACCGGCGGGGGGACAGATACGCAGTATTTT
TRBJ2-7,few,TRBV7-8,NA,CASSLRGQSYEQYF,TGTGCCAGCAGCCTACGAGGACAGTCCTACGAGCAGTACTTC
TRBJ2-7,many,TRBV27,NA,CASSPSERVFYEQYF,TGTGCCAGCAGTCCCTCGGAGCGGGTTTTCTACGAGCAGTACTTC
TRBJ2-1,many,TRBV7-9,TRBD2,CASSELAVGNEQFF,TGTGCCAGCAGCGAGCTAGCGGTTGGCAATGAGCAGTTCTTC
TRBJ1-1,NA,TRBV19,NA,CASHTGPEAFF,TGTGCCAGCCATACAGGGCCTGAAGCTTTCTTT
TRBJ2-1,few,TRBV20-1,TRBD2,CSARAAGAALEDNEQFF,TGCAGTGCTAGAGCAGCGGGAGCCGCCCTGGAGGACAATGAGCAGTTCTTC
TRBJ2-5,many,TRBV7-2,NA,CASSSSGTPWVETQYF,TGTGCCAGCAGCTCCTCCGGGACCCCGTGGGTCGAGACCCAGTACTTC
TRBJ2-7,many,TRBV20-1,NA,CSAVDLYEQYF,TGCAGTGCGGTAGACTTGTACGAGCAGTACTTC
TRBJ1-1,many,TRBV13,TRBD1,CASSTYPGTAMNTEAFF,TGTGCCAGCAGCACCTATCCCGGGACAGCTATGAACACTGAAGCTTTCTTT
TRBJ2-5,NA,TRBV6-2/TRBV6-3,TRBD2,CASSSGTSGSRETQYF,TGTGCCAGCAGTTCTGGGACTAGCGGGAGTCGGGAGACCCAGTACTTC
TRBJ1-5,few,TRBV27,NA,CASQLRGDNQPQHF,TGTGCCAGCCAACTTCGGGGTGACAATCAGCCCCAGCATTTT
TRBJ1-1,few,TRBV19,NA,CLNFPEAFF,TGTCTGAACTTCCCTGAAGCTTTCTTT
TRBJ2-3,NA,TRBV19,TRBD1,CASSIGTGYTDTQYF,TGTGCCAGTAGTATAGGGACAGGCTACACAGATACGCAGTATTTT
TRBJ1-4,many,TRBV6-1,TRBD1,CASSSPSGTGLEKLFF,TGTGCCAGCAGTTCCCCTTCCGGGACAGGGCTCGAAAAACTGTTTTTT
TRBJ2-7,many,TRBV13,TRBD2,CASSLALAGGEQYF,TGTGCCAGCAGCTTAGCGCTAGCCGGGGGGGAGCAGTACTTC
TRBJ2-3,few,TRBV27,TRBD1,CASSLYPPDRGETDTQYF,TGTGCCAGCAGTTTGTACCCCCCGGACAGGGGGGAAACAGATACGCAGTATTTT
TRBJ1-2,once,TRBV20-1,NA,CSARNREPSYGYTF,TGCAGTGCTAGAAACAGGGAACCTTCATATGGCTACACCTTC
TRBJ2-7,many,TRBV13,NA,CASSDNQGLHRDEQYF,TGTGCCAGCAGCGATAACCAGGGCCTCCACCGAGACGAGCAGTACTTC
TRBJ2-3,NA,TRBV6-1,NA,CASSELGNVADTQYF,TGTGCCAGCAGTGAATTGGGTAATGTGGCAGATACGCAGTATTTT
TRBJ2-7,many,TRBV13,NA,CASSSSQALNSYEQYF,TGTGCCAGCAGCTCCTCACAGGCTCTGAACTCCTACGAGCAGTACTTC
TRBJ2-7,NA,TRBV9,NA,CASSVSGGTGEQYF,TGTGCCAGCAGCGTCTCGGGCGGGACGGGGGAGCAGTACTTC